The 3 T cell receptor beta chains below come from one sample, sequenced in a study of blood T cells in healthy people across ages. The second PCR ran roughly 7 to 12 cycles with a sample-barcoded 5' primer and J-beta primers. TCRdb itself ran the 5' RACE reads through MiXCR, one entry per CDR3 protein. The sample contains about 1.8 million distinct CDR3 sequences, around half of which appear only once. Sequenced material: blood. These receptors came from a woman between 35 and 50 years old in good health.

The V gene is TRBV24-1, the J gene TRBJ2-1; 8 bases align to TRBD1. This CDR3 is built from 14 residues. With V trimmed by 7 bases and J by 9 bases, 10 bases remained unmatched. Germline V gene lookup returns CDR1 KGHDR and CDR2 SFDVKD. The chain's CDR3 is CATSWTGIESEQFF. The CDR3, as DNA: TGTGCCACCAGCTGGACAGGGATCGAGAGTGAGCAGTTCTTC.

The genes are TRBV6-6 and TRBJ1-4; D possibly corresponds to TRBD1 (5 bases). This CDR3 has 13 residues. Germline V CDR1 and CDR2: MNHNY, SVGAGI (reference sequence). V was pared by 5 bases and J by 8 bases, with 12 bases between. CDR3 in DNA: TGTGCCAGCAGTCGCGTCGGGGGGGAAAAACTGTTTTTT. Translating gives CASSRVGGEKLFF.

The DNA of the CDR3 is TGTGCCAGCAGTGTAAATTTGGGGGGGGGCAAAGAGACCCAGTACTTC. Amino acids: CASSVNLGGGKETQYF. This chain links TRBV2 with TRBJ2-5; a weak D match, TRBD2 (7 bases). The CDR3 spans 16 residues. Trimming took 4 bases from V and 3 from J, leaving 18 bases between them. The V gene's germline CDR1 is SNHLY and CDR2 FYNNEI.